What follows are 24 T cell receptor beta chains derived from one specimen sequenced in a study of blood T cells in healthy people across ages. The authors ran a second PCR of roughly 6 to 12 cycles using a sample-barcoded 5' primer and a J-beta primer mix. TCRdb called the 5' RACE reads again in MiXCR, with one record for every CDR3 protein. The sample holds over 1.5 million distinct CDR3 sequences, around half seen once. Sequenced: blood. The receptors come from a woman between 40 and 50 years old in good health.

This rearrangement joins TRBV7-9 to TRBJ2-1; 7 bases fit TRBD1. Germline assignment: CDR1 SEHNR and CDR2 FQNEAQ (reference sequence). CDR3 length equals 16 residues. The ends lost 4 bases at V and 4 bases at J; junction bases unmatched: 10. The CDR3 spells CASSYRQGMGYNEQFF. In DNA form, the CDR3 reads TGTGCCAGCAGCTATAGACAGGGAATGGGTTACAATGAGCAGTTCTTC.

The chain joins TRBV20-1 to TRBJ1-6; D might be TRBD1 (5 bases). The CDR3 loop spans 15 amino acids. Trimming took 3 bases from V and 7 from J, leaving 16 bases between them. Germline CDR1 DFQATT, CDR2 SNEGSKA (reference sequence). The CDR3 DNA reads TGCAGTGCTAGCTTGACAGATTTGAAAAATTCACCCCTCCACTTT. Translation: CSASLTDLKNSPLHF.

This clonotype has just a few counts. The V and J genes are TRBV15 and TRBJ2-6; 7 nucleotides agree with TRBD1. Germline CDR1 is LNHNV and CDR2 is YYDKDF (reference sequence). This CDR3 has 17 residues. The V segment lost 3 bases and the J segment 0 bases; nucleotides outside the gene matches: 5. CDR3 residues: CATSRRQGNSGANVLTF. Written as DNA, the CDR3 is TGTGCCACCAGCAGGCGACAGGGAAACTCTGGGGCCAACGTCCTGACTTTC.

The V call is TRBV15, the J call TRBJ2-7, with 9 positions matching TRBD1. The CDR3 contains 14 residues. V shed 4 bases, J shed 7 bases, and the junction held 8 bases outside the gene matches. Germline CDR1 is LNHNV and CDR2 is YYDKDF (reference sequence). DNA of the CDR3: TGTGCCACCAGCACCGGGACAGGGTTAAGGGAGCAGTACTTC. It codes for CATSTGTGLREQYF. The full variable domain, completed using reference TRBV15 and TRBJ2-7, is DAMVIQNPRYQVTQFGKPVTLSCSQTLNHNVMYWYQQKSSQAPKLLFHYYDKDFNNEADTPDNFQSRRPNTSFCFLDIRSPGLGDTAMYLCATSTGTGLREQYFGPGTRLTVT.

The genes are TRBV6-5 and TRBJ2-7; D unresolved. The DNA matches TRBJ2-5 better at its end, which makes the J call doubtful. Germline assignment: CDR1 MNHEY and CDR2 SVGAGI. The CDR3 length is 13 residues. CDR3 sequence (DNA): TGTGCCAGCAGTTACAGGTCGGCCGGGACCCAGTACTTC. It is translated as CASSYRSAGTQYF.

CDR3 residues: CASSQDLWDLYNEQFF. The CDR3 bases are TGCGCCAGCAGCCAAGATCTCTGGGACCTTTACAATGAGCAGTTCTTC. The chain couples TRBV4-3 to TRBJ2-1, with D possibly called TRBD1 or TRBD2 (5 bases each). Trimming pared 0 bases from V and 4 bases from J, leaving 13 bases between. Germline CDR1 is LGHNA and CDR2 is YSLEER. The CDR3 is 16 amino acids.

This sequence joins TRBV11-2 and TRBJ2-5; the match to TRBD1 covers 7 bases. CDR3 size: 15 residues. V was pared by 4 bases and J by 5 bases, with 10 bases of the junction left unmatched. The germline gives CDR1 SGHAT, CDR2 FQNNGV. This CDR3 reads CASSSRDSLLETQYF. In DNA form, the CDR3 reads TGTGCCAGCAGCTCCCGGGACAGCCTCCTGGAGACCCAGTACTTC.

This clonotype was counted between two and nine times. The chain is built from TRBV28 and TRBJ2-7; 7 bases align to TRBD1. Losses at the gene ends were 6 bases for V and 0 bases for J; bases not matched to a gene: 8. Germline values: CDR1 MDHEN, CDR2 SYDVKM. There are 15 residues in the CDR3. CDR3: CASRAGQVLSYEQYF. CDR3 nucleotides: TGTGCCAGCAGAGCTGGACAGGTACTCTCCTACGAGCAGTACTTC.

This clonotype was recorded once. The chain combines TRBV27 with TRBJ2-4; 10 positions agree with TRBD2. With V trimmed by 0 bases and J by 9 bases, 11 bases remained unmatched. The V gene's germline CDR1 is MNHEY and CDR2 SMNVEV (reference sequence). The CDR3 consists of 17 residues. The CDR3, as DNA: TGTGCCAGCAGTTTATCTCCTCCCAGCGGGGGGGCGGTCATTCAGTACTTC. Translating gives CASSLSPPSGGAVIQYF.

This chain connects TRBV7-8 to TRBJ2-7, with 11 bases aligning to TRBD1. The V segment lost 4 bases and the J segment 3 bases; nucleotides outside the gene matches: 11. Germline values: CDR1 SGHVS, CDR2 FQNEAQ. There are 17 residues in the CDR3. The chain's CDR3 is CASSSMGLGTGGYEQYF. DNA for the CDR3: TGTGCCAGCAGCTCAATGGGGCTCGGGACAGGGGGCTACGAGCAGTACTTC.

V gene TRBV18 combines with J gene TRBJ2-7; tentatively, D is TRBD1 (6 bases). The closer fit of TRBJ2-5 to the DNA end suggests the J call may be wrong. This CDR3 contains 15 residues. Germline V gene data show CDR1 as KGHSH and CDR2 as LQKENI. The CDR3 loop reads CASSHIRDKQETQYF. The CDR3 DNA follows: TGTGCCAGCTCACACATCCGGGACAAACAAGAGACCCAGTACTTC.

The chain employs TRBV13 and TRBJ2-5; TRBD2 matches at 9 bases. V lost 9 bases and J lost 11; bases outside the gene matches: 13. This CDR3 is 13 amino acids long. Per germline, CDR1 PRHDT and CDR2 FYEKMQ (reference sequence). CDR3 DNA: TGTGCCAGAGGCCCCGGGACTAGCAGTGAGCAGTACTTC. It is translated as CARGPGTSSEQYF.

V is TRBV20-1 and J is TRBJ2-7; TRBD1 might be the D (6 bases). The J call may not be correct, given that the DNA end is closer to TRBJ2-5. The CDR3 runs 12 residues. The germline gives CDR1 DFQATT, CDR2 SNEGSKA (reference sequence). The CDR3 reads CSASTGTETQYF. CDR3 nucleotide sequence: TGCAGTGCTAGTACAGGGACAGAGACCCAGTACTTC.

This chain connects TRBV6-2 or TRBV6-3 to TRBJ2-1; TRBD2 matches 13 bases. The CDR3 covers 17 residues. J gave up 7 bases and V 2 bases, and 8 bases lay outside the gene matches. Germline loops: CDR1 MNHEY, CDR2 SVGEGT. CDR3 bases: TGTGCCAGCAGTTACCCCCTCGGACTAGCGGGGGTAAATGAGCAGTTCTTC. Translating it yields CASSYPLGLAGVNEQFF.

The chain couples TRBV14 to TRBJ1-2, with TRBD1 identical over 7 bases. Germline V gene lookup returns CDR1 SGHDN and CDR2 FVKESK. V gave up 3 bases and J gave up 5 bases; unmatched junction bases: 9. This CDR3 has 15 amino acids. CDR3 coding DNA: TGTGCCAGCAGCCATGCAGGGGGACTCGGGTATGGCTACACCTTC. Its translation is CASSHAGGLGYGYTF. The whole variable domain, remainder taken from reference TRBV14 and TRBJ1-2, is EAGVTQFPSHSVIEKGQTVTLRCDPISGHDNLYWYRRVMGKEIKFLLHFVKESKQDESGMPNNRFLAERTGGTYSTLKVQPAELEDSGVYFCASSHAGGLGYGYTFGSGTRLTVV.

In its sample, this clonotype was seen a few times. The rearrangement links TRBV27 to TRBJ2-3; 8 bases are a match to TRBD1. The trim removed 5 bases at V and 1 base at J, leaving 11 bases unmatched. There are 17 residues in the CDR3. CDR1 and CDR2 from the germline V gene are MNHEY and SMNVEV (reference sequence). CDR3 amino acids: CASSPGVAGGRTDTQYF. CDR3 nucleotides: TGTGCCAGCAGTCCCGGAGTGGCAGGGGGCCGCACAGATACGCAGTATTTT.

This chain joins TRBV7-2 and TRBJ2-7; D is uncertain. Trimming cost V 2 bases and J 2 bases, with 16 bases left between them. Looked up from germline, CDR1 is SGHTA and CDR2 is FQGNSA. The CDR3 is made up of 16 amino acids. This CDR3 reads CASSLFKHLTPYEQYF. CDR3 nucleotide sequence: TGTGCCAGCAGCTTATTTAAACACCTGACCCCCTACGAGCAGTACTTC. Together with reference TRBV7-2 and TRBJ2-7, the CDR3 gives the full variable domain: GAGVSQSPSNKVTEKGKDVELRCDPISGHTALYWYRQSLGQGLEFLIYFQGNSAPDKSGLPSDRFSAERTGGSVSTLTIQRTQQEDSAVYLCASSLFKHLTPYEQYFGPGTRLTVT.

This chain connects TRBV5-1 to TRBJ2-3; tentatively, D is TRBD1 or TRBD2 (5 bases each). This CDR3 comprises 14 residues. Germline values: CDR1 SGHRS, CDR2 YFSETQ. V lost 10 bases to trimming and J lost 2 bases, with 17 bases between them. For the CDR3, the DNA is TGCGCCTCTGGGGACCGGACCGTCACAGATACGCAGTATTTT. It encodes CASGDRTVTDTQYF.

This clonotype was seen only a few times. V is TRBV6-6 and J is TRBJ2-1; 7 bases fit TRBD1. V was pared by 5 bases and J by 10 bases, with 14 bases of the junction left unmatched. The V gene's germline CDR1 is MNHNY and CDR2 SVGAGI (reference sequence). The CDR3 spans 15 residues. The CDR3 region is CASSPSLETGDEQFF. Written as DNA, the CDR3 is TGTGCCAGCAGTCCTTCACTCGAAACAGGGGACGAGCAGTTCTTC.

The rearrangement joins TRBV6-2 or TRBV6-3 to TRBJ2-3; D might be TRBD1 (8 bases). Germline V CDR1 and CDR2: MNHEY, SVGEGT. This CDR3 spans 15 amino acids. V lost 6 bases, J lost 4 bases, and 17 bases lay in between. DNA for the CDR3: TGTGCCAGCAGAACCGGACAGGGAGGGGCAGATACGCAGTATTTT. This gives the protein CASRTGQGGADTQYF.

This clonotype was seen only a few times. CDR3 in amino acids: CASSQDQAGVLAKNIQYF. The CDR3 nucleotides read TGTGCCAGCAGCCAAGATCAGGCAGGCGTACTAGCCAAAAACATTCAGTACTTC. This sequence joins TRBV3-1 and TRBJ2-4, with D unclear. Trimming pared 0 bases from V and 0 bases from J, leaving 15 bases between. CDR3 length: 18 amino acids. Germline CDR1 LGHDT, CDR2 YNNKEL (reference sequence).

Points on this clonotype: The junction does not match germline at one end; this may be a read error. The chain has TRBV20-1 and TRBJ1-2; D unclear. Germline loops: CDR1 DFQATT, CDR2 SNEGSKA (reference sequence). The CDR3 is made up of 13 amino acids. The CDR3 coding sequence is TGCAGTGCTAGGTATTGTGAGGCCTATGTCTACACCTTC. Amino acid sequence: CSARYCEAYVYTF.

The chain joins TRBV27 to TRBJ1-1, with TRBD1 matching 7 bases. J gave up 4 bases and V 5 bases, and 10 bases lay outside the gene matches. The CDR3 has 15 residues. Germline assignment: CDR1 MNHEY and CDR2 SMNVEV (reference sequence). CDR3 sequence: CASSRGPRLSTEAFF. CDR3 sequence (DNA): TGTGCCAGCAGTAGGGGGCCCCGCTTGAGCACTGAAGCTTTCTTT.

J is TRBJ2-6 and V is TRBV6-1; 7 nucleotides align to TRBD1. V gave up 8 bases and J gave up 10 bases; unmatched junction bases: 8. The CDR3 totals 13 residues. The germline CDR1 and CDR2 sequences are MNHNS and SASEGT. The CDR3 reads CASAGTASNVLTF. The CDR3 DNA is TGTGCCAGCGCTGGGACAGCTTCTAACGTCCTGACTTTC.